The 8 T cell receptor beta chains below were found in one sample sequenced in a study of blood T cell repertoires in COVID-19. Sequenced by immunoSEQ multiplex PCR; TCRdb stores in-frame clones only, minus some. The sample records some 260,000 clones, roughly 84% being singletons. Material for sequencing was peripheral blood. Every receptor here comes from a middle-aged woman who had recovered from COVID-19.

The chain carries TRBV11-2 and TRBJ2-3, with D possibly TRBD1 on 7 matching bases. The CDR3 totals 17 residues. Per germline, CDR1 SGHAT and CDR2 FQNNGV. V lost 1 base and J lost 0, with 14 bases in between. CDR3 in amino acids: CASSLVPAGGSTDTQYF. DNA of the CDR3: TGTGCCAGCAGCTTAGTACCGGCAGGGGGGAGCACAGATACGCAGTATTTT.

V is TRBV7-2 and J is TRBJ1-5, with 7 bases that match TRBD1. The CDR3 covers 13 residues. Germline V CDR1 and CDR2: SGHTA, FQGNSA. J gave up 5 bases and V 3 bases, and 1 base lay outside the gene matches. The CDR3 sequence: CASSFDRDQPQHF. Written as DNA, the CDR3 is TGTGCCAGCAGCTTTGACAGGGATCAGCCCCAGCATTTT.

The rearrangement uses TRBV4-2 and TRBJ1-5; TRBD1 agrees at 7 bases. Germline CDR1 LGHNA, CDR2 YNFKEQ. This CDR3 has 15 residues. V was pared by 3 bases and J by 6 bases, with 8 bases of the junction left unmatched. CDR3 DNA: TGTGCCAGCAGCCAGAGGTCAGGGGGAAGTCAGCCCCAGCATTTT. This gives the protein CASSQRSGGSQPQHF.

The chain uses TRBV5-1 and TRBJ1-5; the match to TRBD1 covers 10 bases. The CDR3 covers 17 residues. Germline assignment: CDR1 SGHRS and CDR2 YFSETQ. V dropped 4 bases and J dropped 0; count of bases not matched to a gene: 7. CDR3 nucleotides: TGCGCCAGCAGCCTGGGGACAGGGGACCCTAGCAATCAGCCCCAGCATTTT. Amino acid sequence: CASSLGTGDPSNQPQHF.

This clone showed up just a few times. The chain employs TRBV6-2 or TRBV6-3 and TRBJ2-7; weak D call: TRBD1 (6 bases). Trimming took off 0 bases at V and 3 bases at J, with 15 bases between the two ends. The CDR3 is 16 residues long. Germline V gene sequence: CDR1 MNHEY, CDR2 SVGEGT. The CDR3 DNA sequence: TGTGCCAGCAGTTACTCGATCCCCGAACAGGGCTACGAGCAGTACTTC. Its protein is CASSYSIPEQGYEQYF.

The chain uses TRBV19 and TRBJ2-1, with 8 bases that match TRBD2. The J segment lost 4 bases and the V segment lost 8 bases, leaving 4 bases of the junction unmatched. The V gene's germline CDR1 is LNHDA and CDR2 SQIVND (reference sequence). The CDR3 totals 13 residues. The CDR3 spells CASGASGYNEQFF. The CDR3 nucleotides read TGTGCCAGTGGGGCTAGCGGGTACAATGAGCAGTTCTTC.

The chain joins TRBV6-6 to TRBJ2-1, with 9 bases fitting TRBD1. CDR1 and CDR2 (germline): MNHNY, SVGAGI (reference sequence). This CDR3 is built from 15 residues. The junction had 8 bases not matched to a gene; V was cut back by 5 bases and J by 6 bases. The CDR3 sequence: CASSPNRDRANEQFF. The CDR3 DNA reads as TGTGCCAGCAGTCCCAATCGGGACAGGGCCAATGAGCAGTTCTTC.

The chain carries TRBV7-2 and TRBJ2-5; 7 bases align to TRBD2. This CDR3 has 16 amino acids. Germline V gene lookup returns CDR1 SGHTA and CDR2 FQGNSA. V was clipped by 4 bases and J by 5 bases; unmatched bases: 13. DNA of the CDR3: TGTGCCAGCAGCTCCGGACTAGGACTTACGGGGGAGACCCAGTACTTC. Its translation is CASSSGLGLTGETQYF.